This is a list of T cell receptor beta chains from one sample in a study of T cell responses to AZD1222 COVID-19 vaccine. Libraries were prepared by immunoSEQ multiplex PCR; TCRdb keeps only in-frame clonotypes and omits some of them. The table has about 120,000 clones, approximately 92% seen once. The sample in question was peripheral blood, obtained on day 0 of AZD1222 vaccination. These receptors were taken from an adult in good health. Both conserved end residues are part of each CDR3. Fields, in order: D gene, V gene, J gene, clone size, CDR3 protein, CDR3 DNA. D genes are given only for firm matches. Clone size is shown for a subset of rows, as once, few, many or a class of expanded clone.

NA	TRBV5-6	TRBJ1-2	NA	CASSGGRTAPNYGYTF	TGTGCCAGCAGCGGGGGGAGGACAGCTCCTAACTATGGCTACACCTTC
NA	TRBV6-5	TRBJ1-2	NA	CASKSGLSYTF	TGTGCCAGCAAAAGTGGTTTAAGCTACACCTTC
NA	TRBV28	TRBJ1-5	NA	CASMPGGLGSNQPQHF	TGTGCCAGTATGCCGGGGGGGTTAGGTAGCAATCAGCCCCAGCATTTT
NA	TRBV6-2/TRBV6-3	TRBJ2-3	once	CASSGTSSTDTQYF	TGTGCCAGCAGTGGGACTTCTAGCACAGATACGCAGTATTTT
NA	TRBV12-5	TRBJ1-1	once	CATTSGGTEAFF	TGTGCTACCACATCCGGGGGGACTGAAGCTTTCTTT
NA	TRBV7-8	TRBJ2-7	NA	CASSITGSPDSPYEQYF	TGTGCCAGCAGCATTACAGGGAGTCCTGATAGTCCCTACGAGCAGTACTTC
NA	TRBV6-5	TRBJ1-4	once	CASTTGFNEKLFF	TGTGCCAGCACCACAGGATTCAATGAAAAACTGTTTTTT
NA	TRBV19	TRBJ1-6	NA	CAMSWRVGSPLHF	TGTGCCATGTCGTGGAGGGTAGGTTCACCCCTCCACTTT
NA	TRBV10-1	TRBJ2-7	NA	CASSESPGPSYEQYF	TGCGCCAGCAGTGAGTCCCCGGGGCCCTCCTACGAGCAGTACTTC
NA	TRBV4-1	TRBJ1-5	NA	CASSQEYRSNQPQHF	TGCGCCAGCAGCCAAGAATACAGGTCCAATCAGCCCCAGCATTTT